The 22 T cell receptor beta chains reported below all come from one sample, sequenced in a study of T cells in tuberculosis. The repertoire was sequenced with immunoSEQ multiplex PCR; TCRdb's copy has only in-frame clones and lacks some. The table has around 41,000 clones, roughly 94% seen once; the top ten hold 1.5% to 2%. The sample taken for sequencing was PBMCs. These receptors came from a donor between 10 and 29 years old with latent tuberculosis or without tuberculosis infection. Some clones in this sample may be carry-over from other donors' samples.

The chain couples TRBV30 to TRBJ2-3, with TRBD2 matching 9 bases. Losses at the gene ends were 4 bases for V and 3 bases for J; bases not matched to a gene: 5. CDR3 length: 14 amino acids. Germline CDR1 is GTSNPN and CDR2 is SVGIG (reference sequence). This CDR3 reads CAWTSGKPTDTQYF. The CDR3 DNA sequence: TGTGCCTGGACTAGCGGGAAGCCAACAGATACGCAGTATTTT.

V is TRBV12-5 and J is TRBJ2-7, with a possible D match to TRBD1 (6 bases). Germline V gene data show CDR1 as LGHNT and CDR2 as FRNRAP. The ends were cut back, 3 bases at V and 7 bases at J, with 7 bases in the middle. The CDR3 is 11 amino acids. As DNA, the CDR3 is TGTGCTAGTGGTTTAACAGGGGAGCAGTACTTC. Its protein product is CASGLTGEQYF.

The J gene is TRBJ2-5, the V gene TRBV7-9; D remains unclear. Trimming took off 5 bases at V and 2 bases at J, with 6 bases between the two ends. Germline V gene data show CDR1 as SEHNR and CDR2 as FQNEAQ (reference sequence). The CDR3 totals 12 residues. CDR3 nucleotide sequence: TGTGCCAGCAGCAAACTACAAGAGACCCAGTACTTC. Protein sequence: CASSKLQETQYF.

The gene calls are TRBV9 and TRBJ2-5; D perhaps matches TRBD1 (6 bases). There are 14 residues in the CDR3. Trimming left V 1 base short and J 4 bases short, with 11 bases between. The germline V gene has CDR1 SGDLS and CDR2 YYNGEE. Written as DNA, the CDR3 is TGTGCCAGCAGCGTACTCGTCAGGGGAGAGACCCAGTACTTC. Translation gives CASSVLVRGETQYF. The full variable domain, completed using reference TRBV9 and TRBJ2-5, is DSGVTQTPKHLITATGQRVTLRCSPRSGDLSVYWYQQSLDQGLQFLIQYYNGEERAKGNILERFSAQQFPDLHSELNLSSLELGDSALYFCASSVLVRGETQYFGPGTRLLVL.

This rearrangement joins TRBV4-2 to TRBJ2-7; TRBD2 is a possible D gene (6 bases). V shed 1 base and J shed 5 bases, with 15 bases lying between them. In germline, CDR1 is LGHNA, CDR2 YNFKEQ. The CDR3 is made up of 15 amino acids. The DNA of the CDR3 is TGTGCCAGCAGCCAAGTAGGGACTGCTCACCACGAGCAGTACTTC. This translates into CASSQVGTAHHEQYF.

The count of this clone is one. The chain carries TRBV19 and TRBJ2-1; 8 nucleotides agree with TRBD1. The CDR3 sequence is 14 residues long. Germline V CDR1 and CDR2: LNHDA, SQIVND (reference sequence). V was clipped by 3 bases and J by 6 bases; unmatched bases: 4. The CDR3 nucleotides are TGTGCCAGTAGTATGTCGGGACAGGTCAATGAGCAGTTCTTC. Translated, it gives CASSMSGQVNEQFF. The full variable domain, in which reference TRBV19 and TRBJ2-1 provide the parts outside the CDR3, is DGGITQSPKYLFRKEGQNVTLSCEQNLNHDAMYWYRQDPGQGLRLIYYSQIVNDFQKGDIAEGYSVSREKKESFPLTVTSAQKNPTAFYLCASSMSGQVNEQFFGPGTRLTVL.

This chain joins TRBV7-2 and TRBJ2-1; 8 positions agree with TRBD1. Germline V gene sequence: CDR1 SGHTA, CDR2 FQGNSA. V was pared by 4 bases and J by 7 bases, with 6 bases of the junction left unmatched. The length of the CDR3 is 14 residues. CDR3 amino acids: CASSYLTGANEQFF. CDR3 DNA sequence: TGTGCCAGCAGCTACCTGACAGGGGCGAATGAGCAGTTCTTC.

The gene calls are TRBV12-5 and TRBJ2-7; 9 bases align to TRBD1. Germline lookup yields CDR1 LGHNT and CDR2 FRNRAP. V was pared by 4 bases and J by 3 bases, with 4 bases of the junction left unmatched. The CDR3 sequence is 14 residues long. The CDR3 reads CASGSPDRGYEQYF. Written as DNA, the CDR3 is TGTGCTAGTGGTTCCCCGGACAGGGGCTACGAGCAGTACTTC.

The chain links TRBV7-3 to TRBJ2-1; D call uncertain. Germline lookup yields CDR1 SGHTA and CDR2 FQGTGA. V was cut by 5 bases and J by 10 bases, with 12 bases left in between. This CDR3 contains 12 residues. The CDR3 DNA reads as TGTGCCAGCAGCGATGGGCTCGGCGAGCAGTTCTTC. Protein product: CASSDGLGEQFF.

The V gene is TRBV29-1, the J gene TRBJ2-2; 7 nucleotides line up with TRBD1. The V gene end was trimmed by 6 bases and the J gene end by 3 bases; junction bases not matched to a gene: 7. The CDR3 is 14 residues long. CDR1 SQVTM and CDR2 ANQGSEA come from the germline V gene. The CDR3: CSVRQGMYTGELFF. The CDR3 DNA follows: TGCAGCGTCCGACAGGGCATGTACACCGGGGAGCTGTTTTTT.

The rearrangement joins TRBV6-5 to TRBJ2-7, with D hard to call. Germline V lookup: CDR1 MNHEY, CDR2 SVGAGI. The CDR3 runs to 14 residues. The V and J ends lost 8 bases and 0 bases respectively, with 14 bases between them. The CDR3 region has the DNA TGTGCCAGCCATCAAACCCGGAGCTCCTACGAGCAGTACTTC. Translation: CASHQTRSSYEQYF.

The CDR3: CASSWTSGRNYEQYF. The CDR3 DNA follows: TGTGCCAGCAGTTGGACTAGCGGGAGAAACTACGAGCAGTACTTC. The chain links TRBV27 to TRBJ2-7; 13 bases are a match to TRBD2. The CDR3 has 15 residues. V lost 4 bases, J lost 3 bases, and 3 bases stayed unmatched. Germline CDR1 MNHEY, CDR2 SMNVEV (reference sequence).

This clone appeared a single time. This chain connects TRBV6-4 to TRBJ2-1; D might be TRBD1 (6 bases). The CDR3 length is 15 residues. Germline assignment: CDR1 MRHNA and CDR2 SNTAGT. Trimming removed 0 bases at V and 4 bases at J, with 10 bases between. This CDR3 reads CASSDSTDRYNEQFF. The CDR3 nucleotides are TGTGCCAGCAGTGACTCGACAGACAGGTACAATGAGCAGTTCTTC.

This clone was observed once. The chain joins TRBV7-8 to TRBJ1-1; the D is unclear. Trimming left V 5 bases short and J 4 bases short, with 14 bases between. Germline values: CDR1 SGHVS, CDR2 FQNEAQ. The CDR3 loop spans 14 amino acids. The CDR3 DNA follows: TGTGCCAGCAGCCCGACACCTCGGGGCACTGAAGCTTTCTTT. It codes for CASSPTPRGTEAFF.

This CDR3 reads CASKEGPYEQYF. The CDR3, as DNA: TGTGCCAGCAAGGAGGGCCCCTACGAGCAGTACTTC. The V gene is TRBV28, the J gene TRBJ2-7, with D tentatively TRBD2 (6 bases). V lost 7 bases, J lost 2 bases, and 9 bases lay in between. CDR1 is MDHEN, CDR2 SYDVKM, per germline. The CDR3 runs to 12 residues.

V is TRBV9 and J is TRBJ1-2; 9 bases line up with TRBD1. CDR1 is SGDLS, CDR2 YYNGEE, per germline. V gave up 0 bases and J gave up 3 bases; unmatched junction bases: 9. CDR3 size: 17 residues. The CDR3 nucleotides read TGTGCCAGCAGCGTAGCTGAGGGACAGGGTCTACACTATGGCTACACCTTC. The encoded protein is CASSVAEGQGLHYGYTF.

The chain's CDR3 is CASSEIRGFTEAFF. The CDR3 region has the DNA TGCGCCAGCAGTGAAATTCGGGGGTTTACTGAAGCTTTCTTT. This chain uses TRBV10-1 with TRBJ1-1; a weak D match, TRBD1 (5 bases). Germline CDR1 and CDR2: WNHNN and SYGVQD (reference sequence). Trimming pared 3 bases from V and 5 bases from J, leaving 13 bases between. This CDR3 is built from 14 residues.

V gene TRBV7-2 combines with J gene TRBJ2-5; 12 bases align to TRBD1. The CDR3 runs 15 residues. From germline, CDR1 is SGHTA and CDR2 FQGNSA. After removal of 6 bases from V and 7 bases from J, the junction contained 9 bases not matched to a gene. CDR3 in DNA: TGTGCCAGCAGTGCCGGGACAGGGGGCGTGGGGACCCAGTACTTC. Its translation is CASSAGTGGVGTQYF.

The V and J genes are TRBV2 and TRBJ2-7, with D possibly being TRBD2 (6 bases). The V gene's germline CDR1 is SNHLY and CDR2 FYNNEI. The CDR3 contains 14 residues. Deletions cut 1 base from V and 6 bases from J, with 13 bases between. The CDR3 region is CASSEVQGGGEQYF. As DNA, the CDR3 is TGTGCCAGCAGTGAAGTTCAGGGAGGCGGCGAGCAGTACTTC.

The chain recombines TRBV28 with TRBJ2-4; TRBD1 might be the D (5 bases). Germline values: CDR1 MDHEN, CDR2 SYDVKM. V was trimmed by 2 bases and J by 6 bases, leaving 8 bases between them. This CDR3 is built from 13 residues. CDR3: CASSLQGLNIQYF. The CDR3 DNA follows: TGTGCCAGCAGTTTACAGGGATTAAACATTCAGTACTTC.

Only one count was recorded for this clone. The chain is built from TRBV30 and TRBJ2-1; 8 bases are a match to TRBD1. This CDR3 has 13 residues. Losses at the gene ends were 5 bases for V and 2 bases for J; bases not matched to a gene: 2. Looked up from germline, CDR1 is GTSNPN and CDR2 is SVGIG (reference sequence). In DNA, the CDR3 is TGTGCCTGGGACAGGGGAACCTACAATGAGCAGTTCTTC. Translated, it gives CAWDRGTYNEQFF.

The rearrangement joins TRBV6-5 to TRBJ1-1; 7 nucleotides line up with TRBD1. Germline loops: CDR1 MNHEY, CDR2 SVGAGI. This CDR3 has 12 residues. J gave up 5 bases and V 6 bases, and 3 bases lay outside the gene matches. The DNA for the CDR3 is TGTGCCAGCAGGGCAGGGGGAACTGAAGCTTTCTTT. Translating it yields CASRAGGTEAFF.